The following is a T cell receptor (beta chain) sequence with its context. In the study's own analysis: Reference gene primer amplification yielded estimated nucleated cell counts. Sequencing used immunoSEQ multiplex PCR; TCRdb keeps in-frame clones, though not all of them. V and J calls and clone size come straight from that table; D and trimming were deduced from the DNA. The profile covers around 270,000 clones, with about 91% appearing a single time and under 3% taken by the ten largest. This entry comes from a study of blood T cell repertoires in COVID-19. Study in general: Spain, Italy and the United States supplied samples that represented acute and convalescent COVID-19.

Germline loops: CDR1 MNHEY, CDR2 SVGAGI. Losses at the gene ends were 3 bases for V and 9 bases for J; bases not matched to a gene: 6. This CDR3 is built from 15 residues. The TCR originated in a young adult with COVID-19, enrolled during active disease. Material for sequencing was peripheral blood. The chain couples TRBV6-5 to TRBJ2-1; 12 positions match TRBD2. The CDR3 DNA reads TGTGCCAGCAGTTATCTAGCGGGAGGGCCGGGTGAGCAGTTCTTC. Translating gives CASSYLAGGPGEQFF.